These 9 T cell receptor beta chains were sequenced from one sample in a study of T cell repertoires in cytomegalovirus infection. TCRdb used MiXCR to reprocess the reads, holding one entry per CDR3 protein. Among approximately 1,000,000 distinct CDR3 sequences, roughly 30% were seen once, and the ten largest hold roughly 13%. Antigens of these TCRs are unknown. The source material was cultured CD8+ T cells from PBMCs, sampled from culture after CMV antigen stimulation. These receptor sequences come from a human donor in good health (CMV status not recorded). Some clones in this sample may be carry-over from other donors' samples.

This sequence joins TRBV7-4 and TRBJ1-1; D remains unclear. Germline V gene data show CDR1 as SGHVT and CDR2 as SQSDAQ. This CDR3 contains 12 residues. The V gene lost 5 bases and the J gene lost 6 bases, with 10 bases spanning the gap. The DNA of the CDR3 is TGTGCCAGCAGCCCCAGGTTCCCTGAAGCTTTCTTT. Amino acids: CASSPRFPEAFF.

The V gene is TRBV27, the J gene TRBJ2-1, with a possible D match to TRBD1 (5 bases). In germline, CDR1 is MNHEY, CDR2 SMNVEV (reference sequence). The CDR3 sequence is 16 residues long. V lost 4 bases and J lost 2, with 15 bases in between. The CDR3 here is CASSSDWKGTYNEQFF. CDR3 coding DNA: TGTGCCAGCAGTTCCGATTGGAAGGGGACCTACAATGAGCAGTTCTTC.

As DNA, the CDR3 is TGTGCCAGCAGCCCCCGGACTAGCTCCAATGAGCAGTTCTTC. Protein: CASSPRTSSNEQFF. This rearrangement joins TRBV7-6 to TRBJ2-1; 8 bases fit TRBD2. Germline-derived CDR1 and CDR2 are SGHVS and FNYEAQ. CDR3 length: 14 amino acids. The V gene end was trimmed by 5 bases and the J gene end by 6 bases; junction bases not matched to a gene: 6.

V and J are TRBV6-1 and TRBJ1-6; TRBD1 is a possible D gene (5 bases). CDR1 and CDR2 (germline): MNHNS, SASEGT. CDR3 length: 17 residues. The V gene lost 1 base and the J gene lost 5 bases, with 15 bases spanning the gap. The chain's CDR3 is CASSEVYVQVDNSPLHF. CDR3 sequence (DNA): TGTGCCAGCAGTGAAGTTTATGTACAGGTCGATAATTCACCCCTCCACTTT.

This clonotype was seen repeatedly, ten times or more. This chain connects TRBV7-2 to TRBJ1-3, with TRBD1 matching over 10 bases. From germline, CDR1 is SGHTA and CDR2 FQGNSA. The CDR3 runs 14 residues. V trimming: 3 bases; J trimming: 16 bases; junction bases outside the gene matches: 12. CDR3 residues: CASSLGTGVVERYF. The DNA of the CDR3 is TGTGCCAGCAGCTTGGGGACAGGGGTAGTTGAGAGGTATTTT.

The rearrangement links TRBV9 to TRBJ1-6, with D perhaps TRBD1 (5 bases). The CDR3 spans 12 residues. Trimming removed 1 base from V and 10 bases from J, with 6 bases in between. The germline V gene has CDR1 SGDLS and CDR2 YYNGEE. The CDR3 DNA sequence: TGTGCCAGCAGCGTACAGGGCTCACCCCTCCACTTT. It codes for CASSVQGSPLHF.

The J gene is TRBJ2-1, the V gene TRBV10-3; 14 bases fit TRBD2. J lost 3 bases, V lost 3 bases, and 13 bases had no gene match. The CDR3 is made up of 20 amino acids. Germline V lookup: CDR1 ENHRY, CDR2 SYGVKD. This CDR3 is CAISDHPTSGGARDYNEQFF. The DNA of the CDR3 is TGTGCCATCAGTGACCACCCGACTAGCGGGGGGGCCCGGGACTACAATGAGCAGTTCTTC.

A note on this clonotype: Compared with germline, one end of the junction differs, possibly owing to a read error. This rearrangement joins TRBV7-9 to TRBJ2-7; 7 bases fit TRBD1. The germline V gene encodes CDR1 SEHNR and CDR2 FQNEAQ (reference sequence). The CDR3 has 12 amino acids. DNA of the CDR3: TGTGCCAGCAGGCGAGGGGGCGACGAGCAGTGCTTC. Its protein product is CASRRGGDEQCF. The whole variable domain, remainder taken from reference TRBV7-9 and TRBJ2-7, is DTGVSQNPRHKITKRGQNVTFRCDPISEHNRLYWYRQTLGQGPEFLTYFQNEAQLEKSRLLSDRFSAERPKGSFSTLEIQRTEQGDSAMYLCASRRGGDEQCFGPGTRLTVT.

Ten or more counts support this clonotype. The V and J genes are TRBV6-1 and TRBJ1-5; possible D gene TRBD1, 5 bases. The CDR3 has 15 residues. Germline CDR1 MNHNS, CDR2 SASEGT. V lost 5 bases to trimming and J lost 2 bases, with 13 bases between them. CDR3 loop: CASSLQGNGNQPQHF. The DNA of the CDR3 is TGTGCCAGCAGTCTCCAGGGAAACGGCAATCAGCCCCAGCATTTT.